These T cell receptor beta chains were read from a single sample in a study of T-cell reconstitution after alpha-beta-depleted transplantation in children. TCRdb reprocessed the PCR reads with MiXCR, giving one entry per CDR3 protein. The data hold 500,000 or so distinct CDR3 sequences, with 30% to 35% observed a single time. The sample here was PBMCs from the stem cell graft donor, taken from the stem cell graft. All receptors come from a human donor who donated a stem cell graft to a child with aplastic anemia. The CDR3 runs from the conserved cysteine through the conserved F or W. Each record gives: clone size, D gene, J gene, V gene, CDR3 protein, CDR3 DNA. D genes are given only for firm matches. Only part of the rows carry a size: once, few, many, or a class if the clone is expanded.

.,.,TRBJ1-2,TRBV27,CASSFAGQPNGYTF,TGTGCCAGCAGTTTCGCAGGACAGCCTAATGGCTACACCTTC
.,.,TRBJ1-4,TRBV20-1,CSARGGYGTNEKLFF,TGCAGTGCTAGGGGGGGGTACGGAACTAATGAAAAACTGTTTTTT
.,TRBD1,TRBJ2-1,TRBV7-9,CASSFGTGTRNEQFF,TGTGCCAGCAGCTTTGGGACAGGGACTCGAAATGAGCAGTTCTTC
few,.,TRBJ2-1,TRBV19,CASSMTAATRYNEQFF,TGTGCCAGTAGTATGACCGCGGCTACGAGGTACAATGAGCAGTTCTTC
.,TRBD2,TRBJ2-5,TRBV7-9,CASSPGLAESQETQYF,TGTGCCAGCAGCCCAGGACTAGCGGAGTCCCAAGAGACCCAGTACTTC
.,.,TRBJ1-1,TRBV4-3,CASSARGGAAANTEAFF,TGCGCCAGCAGCGCCCGCGGGGGGGCCGCGGCCAACACTGAAGCTTTCTTT
few,.,TRBJ1-4,TRBV5-1,CASSLSGRVEEKLFF,TGCGCCAGCAGCTTGTCTGGCAGGGTGGAGGAAAAACTGTTTTTT
few,TRBD1,TRBJ2-7,TRBV18,CASSPTGGPTYEQYF,TGTGCCAGCTCACCCACAGGGGGCCCTACCTACGAGCAGTACTTC
.,.,TRBJ1-3,TRBV19,CASSRQEVSGNTIYF,TGTGCCAGTAGTCGACAAGAAGTCTCTGGAAACACCATATATTTT
.,.,TRBJ2-2,TRBV25-1,CASSGWIDSNTGELFF,TGTGCCAGCAGTGGATGGATTGACAGTAACACCGGGGAGCTGTTTTTT
.,.,TRBJ1-2,TRBV28,CASSFVQPYGYTF,TGTGCCAGCAGTTTTGTCCAGCCCTATGGCTACACCTTC
.,.,TRBJ1-4,TRBV3-1,CASSPLDRKGEKLFF,TGTGCCAGCAGCCCCTTGGACAGAAAGGGGGAAAAACTGTTTTTT
.,.,TRBJ1-1,TRBV19,CASSILLELGTEAFF,TGTGCCAGTAGTATACTATTGGAGCTTGGCACTGAAGCTTTCTTT
.,.,TRBJ2-2,TRBV10-3,CAISGGTSYTGELFF,TGTGCCATCAGTGGAGGGACGAGTTACACCGGGGAGCTGTTTTTT
.,.,TRBJ2-5,TRBV5-5,CASSPRTAQETQYF,TGTGCCAGCAGCCCGCGGACGGCACAAGAGACCCAGTACTTC
once,TRBD1,TRBJ2-5,TRBV7-9,CASSLWTGMGSKTQYF,TGTGCCAGCAGCTTATGGACAGGGATGGGGTCAAAGACCCAGTACTTC
few,.,TRBJ2-1,TRBV5-6,CASSRGPQGEQFF,TGTGCCAGCAGCCGGGGACCTCAGGGTGAGCAGTTCTTC
few,.,TRBJ1-1,TRBV5-1,CASSLAPDRNTEAFF,TGCGCCAGCAGCTTGGCCCCCGACAGGAACACTGAAGCTTTCTTT
.,.,TRBJ1-1,TRBV7-9,CASSLPVGHSATEAFF,TGTGCCAGCAGCCTACCGGTGGGACACTCGGCCACTGAAGCTTTCTTT
.,TRBD1,TRBJ1-4,TRBV4-3,CASSLSRQGGEKLFF,TGCGCCAGCAGCCTGTCTAGACAGGGGGGTGAAAAACTGTTTTTT
.,.,TRBJ1-1,TRBV20-1,CSARTGDTEAFF,TGCAGTGCTAGGACCGGGGACACTGAAGCTTTCTTT
.,.,TRBJ2-1,TRBV6-2/TRBV6-3,CASSYDGLRDEQFF,TGTGCCAGCAGTTACGACGGGCTCCGGGATGAGCAGTTCTTC
.,.,TRBJ2-7,TRBV13,CASKGLNYEQYF,TGTGCCAGCAAAGGACTGAACTACGAGCAGTACTTC
few,.,TRBJ2-1,TRBV12-3/TRBV12-4,CASRDEGYYNEQFF,TGTGCCAGCAGGGACGAGGGCTACTACAATGAGCAGTTCTTC
.,TRBD1,TRBJ1-1,TRBV6-2/TRBV6-3,CASNLPRGAEAFF,TGTGCCAGCAATTTACCCAGGGGGGCTGAAGCTTTCTTT
.,.,TRBJ1-5,TRBV27,CASSSSLGLGVKNQPQHF,TGTGCCAGCAGTTCCAGCCTAGGGCTGGGCGTTAAGAATCAGCCCCAGCATTTT
.,TRBD2,TRBJ2-3,TRBV4-1,CASSQVAGEVDTQYF,TGCGCCAGCAGCCAAGTTGCGGGAGAGGTAGATACGCAGTATTTT
.,TRBD1,TRBJ2-5,TRBV11-2,CASSLSTGGQETQYF,TGTGCCAGCAGCTTAAGTACAGGGGGCCAAGAGACCCAGTACTTC
once,.,TRBJ1-5,TRBV9,CASSVDGNSNQPQHF,TGTGCCAGCAGCGTAGATGGTAATAGCAATCAGCCCCAGCATTTT
.,TRBD1,TRBJ1-5,TRBV19,CASSPTGTGPNQPQHF,TGTGCCAGTAGTCCAACCGGGACAGGACCCAATCAGCCCCAGCATTTT
.,.,TRBJ2-1,TRBV7-2,CASSFRQGREEQFF,TGTGCCAGCAGCTTTCGGCAAGGGCGCGAAGAGCAGTTCTTC
.,.,TRBJ1-1,TRBV18,CASSPGAVGEAFF,TGTGCCAGCTCACCAGGGGCGGTCGGTGAAGCTTTCTTT
.,.,TRBJ1-5,TRBV20-1,CSASPSSNQPQHF,TGCAGTGCTAGTCCCAGTAGCAATCAGCCCCAGCATTTT
.,TRBD2,TRBJ2-1,TRBV30,CAFRGLAGGIYNEQFF,TGTGCCTTCCGGGGACTAGCGGGAGGTATCTACAATGAGCAGTTCTTC
.,TRBD1,TRBJ1-1,TRBV7-9,CASSRGQGNTEAFF,TGTGCCAGCAGCCGGGGACAGGGAAACACTGAAGCTTTCTTT
.,.,TRBJ2-3,TRBV5-4,CASRRSDSTDTQYF,TGTGCCAGCAGACGAAGTGACAGCACAGATACGCAGTATTTT
.,TRBD1,TRBJ2-2,TRBV5-1,CASSLYGMAGQGTGELFF,TGCGCCAGCAGCTTGTATGGGATGGCGGGACAGGGGACCGGGGAGCTGTTTTTT
few,TRBD1,TRBJ1-2,TRBV10-3,CAINLGQGGGGYTF,TGTGCCATCAACCTCGGACAGGGAGGAGGAGGCTACACCTTC
.,.,TRBJ2-1,TRBV5-5,CASSGLRGAHNEQFF,TGTGCCAGCAGCGGCCTGCGGGGCGCCCACAATGAGCAGTTCTTC
few,.,TRBJ2-3,TRBV7-6,CASSLEEGVTDTQYF,TGTGCCAGCAGCTTAGAGGAGGGAGTGACAGATACGCAGTATTTT
.,.,TRBJ2-6,TRBV27,CASRQGGGANVLTF,TGTGCCAGCAGGCAGGGGGGTGGGGCCAACGTCCTGACTTTC
few,.,TRBJ1-2,TRBV20-1,CSSRDKLNLNGYTF,TGCAGCAGCCGGGACAAGCTTAACTTGAATGGCTACACCTTC
.,.,TRBJ1-5,TRBV5-4,CASSLGGQNNQPQHF,TGTGCCAGCAGCTTGGGGGGGCAGAACAATCAGCCCCAGCATTTT
.,.,TRBJ1-5,TRBV6-5,CASSIPGHEDQPQHF,TGTGCCAGCAGTATACCGGGACACGAGGATCAGCCCCAGCATTTT
.,TRBD1,TRBJ1-2,TRBV29-1,CSADPGGSYGYTF,TGCAGCGCCGACCCAGGGGGCAGCTATGGCTACACCTTC
.,.,TRBJ1-5,TRBV12-3/TRBV12-4,CASSWSGSNQPQHF,TGTGCCAGCAGTTGGTCGGGTAGCAATCAGCCCCAGCATTTT
few,.,TRBJ2-1,TRBV12-3/TRBV12-4,CASSFRSVGPNEQFF,TGTGCCAGCAGTTTCCGCAGTGTTGGCCCAAATGAGCAGTTCTTC
.,.,TRBJ1-3,TRBV29-1,CSVEGIGNTIYF,TGCAGCGTTGAAGGGATTGGAAACACCATATATTTT
.,.,TRBJ1-4,TRBV5-6,CASRTVGAVNEKLFF,TGTGCCAGCAGGACCGTCGGGGCCGTGAATGAAAAACTGTTTTTT
few,TRBD1,TRBJ1-6,TRBV27,CASSLSRDRWSPLHF,TGTGCCAGCAGTTTATCTCGGGACAGATGGTCACCCCTCCACTTT
few,.,TRBJ1-1,TRBV19,CASSPGRDSRGGTEAFF,TGTGCCAGTAGTCCCGGACGGGACTCACGTGGGGGCACTGAAGCTTTCTTT
.,TRBD1,TRBJ1-2,TRBV20-1,CSATDRGYGYTF,TGCAGTGCTACGGACAGGGGGTATGGCTACACCTTC